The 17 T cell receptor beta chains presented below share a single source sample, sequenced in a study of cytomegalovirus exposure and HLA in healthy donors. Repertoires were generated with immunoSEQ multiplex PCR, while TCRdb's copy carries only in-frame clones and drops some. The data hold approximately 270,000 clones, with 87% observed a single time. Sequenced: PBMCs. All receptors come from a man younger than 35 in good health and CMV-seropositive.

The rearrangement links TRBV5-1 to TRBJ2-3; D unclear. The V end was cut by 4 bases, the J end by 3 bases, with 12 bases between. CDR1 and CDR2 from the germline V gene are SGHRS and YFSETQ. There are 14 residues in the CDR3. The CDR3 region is CASSPGVATDTQYF. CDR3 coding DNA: TGCGCCAGCAGCCCCGGAGTAGCTACAGATACGCAGTATTTT.

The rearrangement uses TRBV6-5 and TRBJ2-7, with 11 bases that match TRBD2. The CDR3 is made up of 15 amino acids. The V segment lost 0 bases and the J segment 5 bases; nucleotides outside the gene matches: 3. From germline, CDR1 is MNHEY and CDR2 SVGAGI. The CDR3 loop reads CASSYSLAGGHEQYF. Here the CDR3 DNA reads TGTGCCAGCAGTTACTCGTTAGCGGGAGGGCACGAGCAGTACTTC.

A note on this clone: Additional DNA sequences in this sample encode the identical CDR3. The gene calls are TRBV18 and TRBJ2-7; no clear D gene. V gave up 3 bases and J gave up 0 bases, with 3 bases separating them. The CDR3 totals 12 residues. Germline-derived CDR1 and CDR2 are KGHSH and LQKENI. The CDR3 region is CASSPDSYEQYF. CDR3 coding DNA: TGTGCCAGCTCACCCGACTCCTACGAGCAGTACTTC.

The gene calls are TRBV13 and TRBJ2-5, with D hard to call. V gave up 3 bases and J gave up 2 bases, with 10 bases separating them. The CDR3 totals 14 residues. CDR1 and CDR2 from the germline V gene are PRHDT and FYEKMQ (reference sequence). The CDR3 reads CASSFLGRQETQYF. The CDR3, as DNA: TGTGCCAGCAGCTTCTTGGGCAGACAAGAGACCCAGTACTTC.

CDR3 DNA: TGTGCCAGCAGCTTGGGAGCGAGGTGGGGCACCGGGGAGCTGTTTTTT. Its translation is CASSLGARWGTGELFF. The chain has TRBV5-5 and TRBJ2-2; no clear D gene. Trimming removed 0 bases at V and 4 bases at J, with 13 bases between. This CDR3 region has 16 residues. Per germline, CDR1 SGHKS and CDR2 YYEKEE (reference sequence).

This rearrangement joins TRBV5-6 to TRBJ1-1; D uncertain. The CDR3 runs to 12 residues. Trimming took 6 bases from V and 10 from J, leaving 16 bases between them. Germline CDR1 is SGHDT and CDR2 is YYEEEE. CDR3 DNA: TGTGCCAGCACCTTTGGTGTAGGGAGAGCTTTCTTT. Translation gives CASTFGVGRAFF.

The CDR3 sequence is CASRVGGGGYEQYF. The CDR3 bases are TGTGCCAGCAGAGTGGGGGGGGGCGGCTACGAGCAGTACTTC. The J gene is TRBJ2-7, the V gene TRBV2; possible D gene TRBD2, 7 bases. The CDR3 extends over 14 amino acids. The V and J ends lost 6 bases and 3 bases respectively, with 15 bases between them. The germline V gene encodes CDR1 SNHLY and CDR2 FYNNEI.

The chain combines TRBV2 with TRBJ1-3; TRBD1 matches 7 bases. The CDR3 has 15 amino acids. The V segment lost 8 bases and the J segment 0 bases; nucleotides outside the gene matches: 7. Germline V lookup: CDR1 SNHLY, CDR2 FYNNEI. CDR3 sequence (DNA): TGTGCCAGCGGAAGGACAGGCAACTCTGGAAACACCATATATTTT. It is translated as CASGRTGNSGNTIYF.

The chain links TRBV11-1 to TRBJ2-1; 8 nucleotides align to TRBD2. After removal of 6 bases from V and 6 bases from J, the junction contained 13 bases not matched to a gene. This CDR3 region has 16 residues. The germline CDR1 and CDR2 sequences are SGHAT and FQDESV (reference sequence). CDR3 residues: CASRYPGTSLGNEQFF. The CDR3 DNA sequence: TGTGCCAGCAGATATCCCGGGACTAGTCTGGGCAATGAGCAGTTCTTC.

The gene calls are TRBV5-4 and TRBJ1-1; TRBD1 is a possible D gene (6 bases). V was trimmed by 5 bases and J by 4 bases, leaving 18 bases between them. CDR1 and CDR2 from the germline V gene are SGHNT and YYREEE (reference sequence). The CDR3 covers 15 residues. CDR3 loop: CASRTGGKDITEAFF. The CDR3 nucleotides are TGTGCCAGCAGAACTGGGGGCAAGGATATCACTGAAGCTTTCTTT.

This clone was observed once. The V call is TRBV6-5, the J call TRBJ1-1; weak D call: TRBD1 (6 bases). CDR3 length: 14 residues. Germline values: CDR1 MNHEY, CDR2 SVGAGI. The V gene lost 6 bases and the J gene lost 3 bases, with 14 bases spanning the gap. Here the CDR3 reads CASSSLGADTEAFF. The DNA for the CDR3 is TGTGCCAGCAGCTCGTTGGGGGCAGACACTGAAGCTTTCTTT.

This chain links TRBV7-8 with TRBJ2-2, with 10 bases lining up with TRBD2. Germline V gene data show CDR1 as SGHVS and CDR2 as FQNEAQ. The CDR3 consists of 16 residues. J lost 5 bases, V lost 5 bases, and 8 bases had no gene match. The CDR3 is CASSPLAGVETGELFF. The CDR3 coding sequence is TGTGCCAGCAGCCCTCTAGCGGGAGTTGAAACCGGGGAGCTGTTTTTT.

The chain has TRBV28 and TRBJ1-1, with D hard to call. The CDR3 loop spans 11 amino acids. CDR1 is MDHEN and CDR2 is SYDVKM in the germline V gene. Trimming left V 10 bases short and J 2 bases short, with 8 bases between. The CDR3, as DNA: TGTGCCACCGGTGGAAACACTGAAGCTTTCTTT. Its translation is CATGGNTEAFF.

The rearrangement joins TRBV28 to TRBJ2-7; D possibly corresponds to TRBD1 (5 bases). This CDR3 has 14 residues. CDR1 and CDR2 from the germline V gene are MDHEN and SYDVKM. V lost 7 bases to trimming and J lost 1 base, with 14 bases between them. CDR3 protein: CASIPGQPSYEQYF. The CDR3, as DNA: TGTGCCAGCATTCCAGGACAACCGTCCTACGAGCAGTACTTC. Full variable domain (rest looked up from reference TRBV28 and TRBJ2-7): DVKVTQSSRYLVKRTGEKVFLECVQDMDHENMFWYRQDPGLGLRLIYFSYDVKMKEKGDIPEGYSVSREKKERFSLILESASTNQTSMYLCASIPGQPSYEQYFGPGTRLTVT.

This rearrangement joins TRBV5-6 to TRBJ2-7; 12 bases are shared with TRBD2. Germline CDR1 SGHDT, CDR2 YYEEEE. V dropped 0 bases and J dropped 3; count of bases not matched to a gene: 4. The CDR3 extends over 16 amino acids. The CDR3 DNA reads TGTGCCAGCAGCTTGGGGGGACTAGCGGGTTTCTACGAGCAGTACTTC. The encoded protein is CASSLGGLAGFYEQYF.

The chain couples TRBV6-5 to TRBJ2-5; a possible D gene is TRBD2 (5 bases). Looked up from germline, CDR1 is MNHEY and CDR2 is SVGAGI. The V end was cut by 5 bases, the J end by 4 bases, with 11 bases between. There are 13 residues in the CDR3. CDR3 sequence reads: CASSLTGRETQYF. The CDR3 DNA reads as TGTGCCAGCAGTCTTACTGGGAGAGAGACCCAGTACTTC.

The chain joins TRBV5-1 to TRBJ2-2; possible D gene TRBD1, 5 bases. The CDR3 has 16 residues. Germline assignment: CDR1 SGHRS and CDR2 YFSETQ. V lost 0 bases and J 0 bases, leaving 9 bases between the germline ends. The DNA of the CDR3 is TGCGCCAGCAGCTTGGATGCAGGGACGAACACCGGGGAGCTGTTTTTT. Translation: CASSLDAGTNTGELFF.